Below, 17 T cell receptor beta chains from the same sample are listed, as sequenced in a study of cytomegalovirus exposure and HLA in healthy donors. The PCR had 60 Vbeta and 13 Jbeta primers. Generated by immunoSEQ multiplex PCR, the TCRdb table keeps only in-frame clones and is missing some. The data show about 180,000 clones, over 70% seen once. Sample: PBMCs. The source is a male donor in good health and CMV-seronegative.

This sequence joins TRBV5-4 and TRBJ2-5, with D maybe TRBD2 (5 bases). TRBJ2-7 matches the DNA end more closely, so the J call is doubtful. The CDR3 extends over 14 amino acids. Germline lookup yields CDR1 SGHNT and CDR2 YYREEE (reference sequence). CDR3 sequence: CASSFRGFSYEQYF. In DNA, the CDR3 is TGTGCCAGCAGCTTCCGGGGATTCTCCTACGAGCAGTACTTC.

Here the CDR3 DNA reads TGTGCCATCAGTGAGACAGGGAAGGTTGCCGGGGAGCTGTTTTTT. It yields the protein CAISETGKVAGELFF. This chain joins TRBV10-3 and TRBJ2-2; tentative D call: TRBD1 (6 bases). Germline lookup yields CDR1 ENHRY and CDR2 SYGVKD. V was shortened by 2 bases and J by 6 bases, with 13 bases between the two germline ends. The length of the CDR3 is 15 residues.

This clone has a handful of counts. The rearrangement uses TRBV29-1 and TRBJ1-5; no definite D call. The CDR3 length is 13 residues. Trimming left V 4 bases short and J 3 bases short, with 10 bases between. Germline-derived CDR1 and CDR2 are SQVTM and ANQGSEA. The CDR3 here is CSVVDSPNQPQHF. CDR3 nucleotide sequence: TGCAGCGTTGTAGACTCCCCCAATCAGCCCCAGCATTTT.

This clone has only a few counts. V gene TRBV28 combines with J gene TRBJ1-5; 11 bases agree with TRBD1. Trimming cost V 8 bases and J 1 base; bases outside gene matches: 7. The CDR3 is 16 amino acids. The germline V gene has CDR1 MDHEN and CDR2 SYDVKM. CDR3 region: CASLDRGQRSNQPQHF. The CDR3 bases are TGTGCCAGCCTGGACAGGGGGCAAAGGAGCAATCAGCCCCAGCATTTT.

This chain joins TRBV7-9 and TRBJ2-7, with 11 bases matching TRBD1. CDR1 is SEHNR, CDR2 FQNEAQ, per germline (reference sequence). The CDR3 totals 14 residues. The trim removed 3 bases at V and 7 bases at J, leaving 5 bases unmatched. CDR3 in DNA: TGTGCCAGCAGCTTTGGGGGACAGGGGGGAGAGCAGTACTTC. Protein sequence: CASSFGGQGGEQYF. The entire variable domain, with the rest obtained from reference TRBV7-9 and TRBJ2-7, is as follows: DTGVSQNPRHKITKRGQNVTFRCDPISEHNRLYWYRQTLGQGPEFLTYFQNEAQLEKSRLLSDRFSAERPKGSFSTLEIQRTEQGDSAMYLCASSFGGQGGEQYFGPGTRLTVT.

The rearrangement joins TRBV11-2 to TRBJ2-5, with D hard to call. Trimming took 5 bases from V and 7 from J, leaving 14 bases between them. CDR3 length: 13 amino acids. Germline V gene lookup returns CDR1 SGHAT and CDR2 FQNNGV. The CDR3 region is CASSIRHEGTQYF. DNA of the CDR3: TGTGCCAGCAGCATAAGACACGAAGGGACCCAGTACTTC.

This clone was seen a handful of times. Written as DNA, the CDR3 is TGTGCTAGTGGGCCCCGGGAGGAAAACATTCAGTACTTC. As protein: CASGPREENIQYF. This rearrangement joins TRBV12-5 to TRBJ2-4; 7 bases fit TRBD2. Unmatched junction bases numbered 4, after V lost 6 bases and J lost 5 bases. Germline CDR1 reads LGHNT; CDR2 reads FRNRAP. The CDR3 has 13 amino acids.

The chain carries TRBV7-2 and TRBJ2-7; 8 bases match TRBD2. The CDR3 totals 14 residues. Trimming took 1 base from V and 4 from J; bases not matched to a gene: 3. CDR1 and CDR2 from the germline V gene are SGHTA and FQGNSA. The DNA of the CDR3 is TGTGCCAGCAGCTTAGGCGGGAGGAGGTACGAGCAGTACTTC. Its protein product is CASSLGGRRYEQYF.

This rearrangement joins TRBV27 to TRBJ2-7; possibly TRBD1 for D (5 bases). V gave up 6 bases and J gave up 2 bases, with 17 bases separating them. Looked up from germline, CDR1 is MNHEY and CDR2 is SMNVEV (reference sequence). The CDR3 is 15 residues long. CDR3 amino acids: CASSPRVSTTYEQYF. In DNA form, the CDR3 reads TGTGCCAGCAGCCCCAGGGTGTCCACAACCTACGAGCAGTACTTC.

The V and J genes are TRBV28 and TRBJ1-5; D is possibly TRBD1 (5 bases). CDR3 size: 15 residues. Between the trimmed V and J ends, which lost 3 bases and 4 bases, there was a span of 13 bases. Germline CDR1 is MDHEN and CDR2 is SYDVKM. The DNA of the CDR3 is TGTGCCAGCAGTTTTGTAGGGGAACCAAATCAGCCCCAGCATTTT. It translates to CASSFVGEPNQPQHF.

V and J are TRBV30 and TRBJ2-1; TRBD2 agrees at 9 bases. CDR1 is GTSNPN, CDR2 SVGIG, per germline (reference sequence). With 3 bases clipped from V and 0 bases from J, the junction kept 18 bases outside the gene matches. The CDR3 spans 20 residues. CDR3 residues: CAWRSEVAGATTISYNEQFF. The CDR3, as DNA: TGTGCCTGGAGGTCCGAAGTAGCGGGAGCAACGACAATCTCCTACAATGAGCAGTTCTTC.

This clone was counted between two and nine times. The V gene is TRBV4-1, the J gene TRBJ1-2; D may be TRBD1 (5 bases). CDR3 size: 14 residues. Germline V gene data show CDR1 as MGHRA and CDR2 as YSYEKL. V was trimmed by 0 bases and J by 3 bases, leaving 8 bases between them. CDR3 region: CASSQEEGDYGYTF. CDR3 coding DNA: TGCGCCAGCAGCCAAGAGGAAGGGGACTATGGCTACACCTTC.

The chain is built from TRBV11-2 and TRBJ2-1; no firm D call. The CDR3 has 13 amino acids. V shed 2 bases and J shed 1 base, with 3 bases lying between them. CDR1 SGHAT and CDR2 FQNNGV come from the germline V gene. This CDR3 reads CASSLRSYNEQFF. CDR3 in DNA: TGTGCCAGCAGCTTACGGTCCTACAATGAGCAGTTCTTC.

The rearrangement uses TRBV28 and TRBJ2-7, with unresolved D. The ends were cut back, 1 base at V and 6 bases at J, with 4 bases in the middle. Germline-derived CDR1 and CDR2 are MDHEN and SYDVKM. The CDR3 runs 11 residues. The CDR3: CASSLSSEQYF. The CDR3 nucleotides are TGTGCCAGCAGTTTATCTTCCGAGCAGTACTTC.

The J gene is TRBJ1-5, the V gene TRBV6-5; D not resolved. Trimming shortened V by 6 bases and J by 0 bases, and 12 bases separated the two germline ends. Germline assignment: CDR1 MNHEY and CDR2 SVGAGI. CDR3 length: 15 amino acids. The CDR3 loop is CASRVLVYSNQPQHF. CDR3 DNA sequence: TGTGCCAGCAGGGTCCTGGTCTATAGCAATCAGCCCCAGCATTTT.

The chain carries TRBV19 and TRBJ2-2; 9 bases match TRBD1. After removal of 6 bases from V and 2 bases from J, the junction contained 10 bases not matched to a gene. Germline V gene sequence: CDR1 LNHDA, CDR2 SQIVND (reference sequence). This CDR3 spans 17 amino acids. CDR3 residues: CASSPTGTGINTGELFF. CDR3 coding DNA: TGTGCCAGTAGCCCTACCGGGACAGGGATTAACACCGGGGAGCTGTTTTTT.

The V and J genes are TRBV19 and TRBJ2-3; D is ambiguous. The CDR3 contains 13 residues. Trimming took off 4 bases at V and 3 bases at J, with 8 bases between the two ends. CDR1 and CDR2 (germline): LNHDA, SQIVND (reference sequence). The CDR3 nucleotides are TGTGCCAGTAGTAAACGAGAGACAGATACGCAGTATTTT. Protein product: CASSKRETDTQYF.